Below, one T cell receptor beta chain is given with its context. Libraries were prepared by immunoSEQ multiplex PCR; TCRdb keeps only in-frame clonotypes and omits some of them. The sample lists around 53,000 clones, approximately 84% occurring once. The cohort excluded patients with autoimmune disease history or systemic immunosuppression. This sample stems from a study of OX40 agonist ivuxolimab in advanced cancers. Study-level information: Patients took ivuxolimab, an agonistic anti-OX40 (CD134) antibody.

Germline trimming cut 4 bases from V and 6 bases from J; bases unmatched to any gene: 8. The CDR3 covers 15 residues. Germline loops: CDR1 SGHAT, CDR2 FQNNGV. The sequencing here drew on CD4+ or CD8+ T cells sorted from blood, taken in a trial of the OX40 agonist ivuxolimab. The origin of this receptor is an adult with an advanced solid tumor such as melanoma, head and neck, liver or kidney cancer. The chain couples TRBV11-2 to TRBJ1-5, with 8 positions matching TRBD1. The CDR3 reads CASSSSTGGSQPQHF. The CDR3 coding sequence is TGTGCCAGCAGCTCATCCACAGGGGGGAGTCAGCCCCAGCATTTT.